Listed below are T cell receptor beta chains from one sample, sequenced in a study of cytomegalovirus exposure and HLA in healthy donors. The assay was immunoSEQ multiplex PCR, and TCRdb's table has in-frame clones only and misses some. The repertoire has approximately 160,000 clones, over 70% of them found once; the top ten carry 2.5% to 3.5%. Sequenced material: PBMCs. The receptor set was obtained from a woman aged 50 to 60 in good health and CMV-seropositive. The CDR3 runs from the conserved cysteine through the conserved F or W. A D gene is named only where the DNA matches it firmly.

D gene,J gene,V gene,CDR3 protein
TRBD1,TRBJ1-1,TRBV7-8,CASSPSRTGNTEAFF
TRBD1,TRBJ1-2,TRBV4-3,CASSQTTGYYGYTF
TRBD1,TRBJ2-7,TRBV6-5,CASSPRTGVYEQYF
.,TRBJ1-1,TRBV18,CASSQSREGTEAFF
TRBD1,TRBJ1-2,TRBV5-1,CASSLGSAGTGEGYTF
.,TRBJ1-1,TRBV19,CASNGRGGAWNTEAFF
TRBD1,TRBJ1-2,TRBV4-1,CASSQVPGQGLGYTF
.,.,TRBV5-4,CASSLGAYEQYF
TRBD2,TRBJ2-1,TRBV7-2,CASSFKASGRGLEQFF
TRBD1,TRBJ1-2,TRBV29-1,CSVSRDREYGYTF
.,TRBJ2-3,TRBV9,CASSVRAEASTDTQYF
.,TRBJ1-1,TRBV5-6,CASSSGPEGTEAFF
TRBD1,TRBJ2-1,TRBV9,CASSADRDRAYNEQFF
.,TRBJ1-5,TRBV12-1,CASKTGTADSNQPQHF
TRBD1,TRBJ1-2,TRBV6-5,CASSSLTGKMDGYTF
TRBD2,TRBJ2-2,TRBV6-4,CASSDSTAGGPGTGELFF
TRBD1,TRBJ1-4,TRBV11-2,CASSQRQGRTEKLFF